Each of the 25 T cell receptor beta chains below was sequenced from the same sample in a study of beta chain features in type 1 diabetes. Sequenced material consisted of expressed TCRB transcripts (all of the isolated RNA was reverse transcribed). Data came from immunoSEQ multiplex PCR; TCRdb stores just in-frame clones and leaves some out. The sample carries 150,000 or so clones, 9% to 9.5% recorded once. The sequencing input was central memory CD4+ T cells from blood. Receptors were obtained from a young man in good health.

This clone has a count of ten or more. The V call is TRBV27, the J call TRBJ2-4, with 11 bases lining up with TRBD2. The ends lost 1 base at V and 6 bases at J; junction bases unmatched: 5. This CDR3 has 16 residues. Germline V gene data show CDR1 as MNHEY and CDR2 as SMNVEV (reference sequence). Here the CDR3 reads CASSLLGGTSGNIQYF. As DNA, the CDR3 is TGTGCCAGCAGTTTATTGGGAGGGACTAGCGGAAACATTCAGTACTTC.

In its sample, this clone was seen once. V gene TRBV6-5 combines with J gene TRBJ2-4; a possible D gene is TRBD1 (5 bases). The CDR3 is 15 amino acids. The V gene's germline CDR1 is MNHEY and CDR2 SVGAGI. V dropped 1 base and J dropped 3 bases, with 10 bases sitting between them. This CDR3 reads CASSYFGANKNIQYF. The CDR3 DNA is TGTGCCAGCAGTTACTTTGGGGCGAACAAAAACATTCAGTACTTC.

The CDR3 is CASSLIGGRPDTQYF. The DNA of the CDR3 is TGCGCCAGCAGCTTAATCGGGGGGCGCCCAGATACGCAGTATTTT. This sequence joins TRBV5-1 and TRBJ2-3, with a tentative D call TRBD2 (7 bases). The ends were cut back, 2 bases at V and 4 bases at J, with 14 bases in the middle. CDR1 and CDR2 (germline): SGHRS, YFSETQ. The CDR3 totals 15 residues.

This clone has more than one count but fewer than ten. This chain connects TRBV2 to TRBJ1-5; TRBD1 matches 10 bases. Germline V lookup: CDR1 SNHLY, CDR2 FYNNEI. Trimming at V came to 6 bases and at J to 5 bases, leaving 4 bases not matched to a gene. This CDR3 comprises 14 residues. In DNA, the CDR3 is TGTGCCAGCAGGGACGGGACAGGGGATCAGCCCCAGCATTTT. Translation: CASRDGTGDQPQHF.

This clone was counted a few times. Within the sample, other DNA sequences also encode this same CDR3. V gene TRBV7-2 combines with J gene TRBJ2-7; 7 positions agree with TRBD1. V trimming: 5 bases; J trimming: 2 bases; junction bases outside the gene matches: 3. Germline V gives CDR1 SGHTA, CDR2 FQGNSA. The CDR3 is 13 residues long. DNA for the CDR3: TGTGCCAGCAGCCAGGGGACAGCCTACGAGCAGTACTTC. This gives the protein CASSQGTAYEQYF. Filled out from reference TRBV7-2 and TRBJ2-7, the complete variable domain reads GAGVSQSPSNKVTEKGKDVELRCDPISGHTALYWYRQSLGQGLEFLIYFQGNSAPDKSGLPSDRFSAERTGGSVSTLTIQRTQQEDSAVYLCASSQGTAYEQYFGPGTRLTVT.

The chain employs TRBV6-5 and TRBJ2-7; a weak D match, TRBD2 (6 bases). Germline V gives CDR1 MNHEY, CDR2 SVGAGI. Deletions cut 7 bases from V and 0 bases from J, with 16 bases between. This CDR3 is built from 15 residues. The CDR3 sequence: CASTPRVGLSYEQYF. In DNA form, the CDR3 reads TGTGCCAGCACTCCCCGGGTGGGACTCTCCTACGAGCAGTACTTC.

This clone was recorded a few times. This chain connects TRBV2 to TRBJ2-3, with D unresolved. Trimming took off 7 bases at V and 2 bases at J, with 7 bases between the two ends. This CDR3 spans 12 amino acids. Germline CDR1 SNHLY, CDR2 FYNNEI. DNA of the CDR3: TGTGCCAGCATACAGCTCACAGATACGCAGTATTTT. Encoded protein: CASIQLTDTQYF.

The gene calls are TRBV9 and TRBJ1-2; D is unclear. The CDR3 is 14 amino acids. Trimming took off 2 bases at V and 8 bases at J, with 16 bases between the two ends. The germline V gene encodes CDR1 SGDLS and CDR2 YYNGEE. The CDR3 reads CASSVLETLRGYTF. As DNA, the CDR3 is TGTGCCAGCAGCGTCCTTGAGACCCTGCGGGGCTACACCTTC.

This clone was detected only a few times. The chain has TRBV6-6 and TRBJ2-4, with TRBD2 matching over 7 bases. CDR3 length equals 16 residues. J gave up 6 bases and V 1 base, and 9 bases lay outside the gene matches. CDR1 is MNHNY, CDR2 SVGAGI, per germline (reference sequence). In nucleotides, the CDR3 is TGTGCCAGCAGTTACTATTCCGGGGGGTCCAGAAACATTCAGTACTTC. Amino acids: CASSYYSGGSRNIQYF.

The V gene is TRBV9, the J gene TRBJ2-2, with 15 bases fitting TRBD2. CDR3 length: 17 residues. Trimming cost V 2 bases and J 6 bases; bases outside gene matches: 5. CDR1 is SGDLS, CDR2 YYNGEE, per germline. The CDR3 protein is CASSVYGTSGGSGELFF. CDR3 bases: TGTGCCAGCAGCGTCTACGGGACTAGCGGGGGGTCCGGGGAGCTGTTTTTT.

The rearrangement joins TRBV11-2 to TRBJ1-1, with a weak D call TRBD1 (6 bases). CDR1 and CDR2 from the germline V gene are SGHAT and FQNNGV. V lost 4 bases to trimming and J lost 1 base, with 10 bases between them. This CDR3 spans 14 amino acids. The CDR3: CASSSDRANTEAFF. In DNA, the CDR3 is TGTGCCAGCAGCTCGGACAGAGCGAACACTGAAGCTTTCTTT. The full variable domain, completed using reference TRBV11-2 and TRBJ1-1, is EAGVAQSPRYKIIEKRQSVAFWCNPISGHATLYWYQQILGQGPKLLIQFQNNGVVDDSQLPKDRFSAERLKGVDSTLKIQPAKLEDSAVYLCASSSDRANTEAFFGQGTRLTVV.

A few counts support this clone. The CDR3 reads CASSLGDRSNQPQHF. CDR3 DNA sequence: TGCGCCAGCAGCTTGGGGGACAGGAGCAATCAGCCCCAGCATTTT. The chain carries TRBV5-1 and TRBJ1-5; 8 bases fit TRBD1. Germline CDR1 and CDR2: SGHRS and YFSETQ. The ends lost 0 bases at V and 1 base at J; junction bases unmatched: 0. There are 15 residues in the CDR3.

The sample holds many counts of this clone. The rearrangement uses TRBV28 and TRBJ2-4, with TRBD1 identical over 12 bases. V shed 4 bases and J 9 bases; nucleotides not matched to a gene: 10. Looked up from germline, CDR1 is MDHEN and CDR2 is SYDVKM. The CDR3 consists of 16 residues. In DNA form, the CDR3 reads TGTGCCAGCAGTTCCCCCGGGACAGGGGGCTTGGGCATTCAGTACTTC. Amino acids: CASSSPGTGGLGIQYF.

This clone was detected a few times. The V gene is TRBV5-4, the J gene TRBJ1-2, with D possibly being TRBD1 (5 bases). The CDR3 has 15 residues. Trimming cost V 4 bases and J 2 bases, with 15 bases left between them. The germline gives CDR1 SGHNT, CDR2 YYREEE (reference sequence). The CDR3 region has the DNA TGTGCCAGCAGCCCCCATCCGACAGAGAACTATGGCTACACCTTC. As protein: CASSPHPTENYGYTF.

This CDR3 reads CASSVLSSRETQYF. The CDR3 nucleotides read TGTGCCAGCAGCGTATTATCTAGTCGGGAGACCCAGTACTTC. This chain links TRBV9 with TRBJ2-5; D is unresolved. The CDR3 has 14 amino acids. V was cut by 1 base and J by 5 bases, with 12 bases left in between. The V gene's germline CDR1 is SGDLS and CDR2 YYNGEE. Combining the CDR3 with reference TRBV9 and TRBJ2-5 gives the whole variable domain DSGVTQTPKHLITATGQRVTLRCSPRSGDLSVYWYQQSLDQGLQFLIQYYNGEERAKGNILERFSAQQFPDLHSELNLSSLELGDSALYFCASSVLSSRETQYFGPGTRLLVL.

This clone was observed a few times. The rearrangement joins TRBV5-4 to TRBJ2-5; 7 bases match TRBD1. Per germline, CDR1 SGHNT and CDR2 YYREEE (reference sequence). The V gene end was trimmed by 9 bases and the J gene end by 2 bases; junction bases not matched to a gene: 10. This CDR3 contains 14 residues. CDR3 coding DNA: TGTGCCACCGCCACAGGGGTTGGGCAAGAGACCCAGTACTTC. This translates into CATATGVGQETQYF.

The V call is TRBV4-2, the J call TRBJ2-3; D perhaps matches TRBD2 (5 bases). CDR3 size: 15 residues. CDR1 LGHNA and CDR2 YNFKEQ come from the germline V gene. V gave up 1 base and J gave up 0 bases, with 8 bases separating them. The chain's CDR3 is CASSQAWTSTDTQYF. CDR3 nucleotides: TGTGCCAGCAGCCAAGCCTGGACTAGCACAGATACGCAGTATTTT.

This clone was seen a few times. The chain recombines TRBV9 with TRBJ2-4; 11 positions agree with TRBD2. Germline V gene data show CDR1 as SGDLS and CDR2 as YYNGEE. The CDR3 runs to 17 residues. J was trimmed by 2 bases and V by 0 bases; bases with no gene match: 4. The CDR3 nucleotides are TGTGCCAGCAGCGTAGAGGCTAGCGGGGGGTCCAAAAACATTCAGTACTTC. This gives the protein CASSVEASGGSKNIQYF. Supplemented by reference TRBV9 and TRBJ2-4, the full variable domain reads DSGVTQTPKHLITATGQRVTLRCSPRSGDLSVYWYQQSLDQGLQFLIQYYNGEERAKGNILERFSAQQFPDLHSELNLSSLELGDSALYFCASSVEASGGSKNIQYFGAGTRLSVL.

In this sample, this clone turned up a few times. The rearrangement uses TRBV7-2 and TRBJ2-7, with 9 bases aligning to TRBD1. Germline CDR1 and CDR2: SGHTA and FQGNSA. After removal of 3 bases from V and 1 base from J, the junction contained 4 bases not matched to a gene. The length of the CDR3 is 15 residues. The CDR3 DNA is TGTGCCAGCAGCTTTTTGGGGACAGGGTCCTACGAGCAGTACTTC. This sequence encodes CASSFLGTGSYEQYF.

This clone came up a few times. The CDR3 sequence is CASSPGTGVNEQFF. Written as DNA, the CDR3 is TGTGCCAGCAGCCCCGGGACAGGTGTGAATGAGCAGTTCTTC. This chain uses TRBV9 with TRBJ2-1, with 8 bases matching TRBD1. From germline, CDR1 is SGDLS and CDR2 YYNGEE. This CDR3 is built from 14 residues. The V gene end was trimmed by 4 bases and the J gene end by 7 bases; junction bases not matched to a gene: 7.

This clone turned up a few times. The chain recombines TRBV7-2 with TRBJ2-5, with D unresolved. The CDR3 covers 13 residues. Germline V gene lookup returns CDR1 SGHTA and CDR2 FQGNSA. Trimming stripped 5 bases from V and 7 bases from J, with 14 bases between. CDR3 DNA: TGTGCCAGCAGCCTCGCTCGCCCCGGGACCCAGTACTTC. As protein: CASSLARPGTQYF. The whole variable domain, filled in from reference TRBV7-2 and TRBJ2-5, reads GAGVSQSPSNKVTEKGKDVELRCDPISGHTALYWYRQSLGQGLEFLIYFQGNSAPDKSGLPSDRFSAERTGGSVSTLTIQRTQQEDSAVYLCASSLARPGTQYFGPGTRLLVL.

This clone was observed a handful of times. V usage is TRBV7-8 and J usage is TRBJ2-2; 9 bases align to TRBD1. Germline V gene data show CDR1 as SGHVS and CDR2 as FQNEAQ. This CDR3 has 15 residues. Trimming took 6 bases from V and 6 from J; bases not matched to a gene: 8. CDR3 loop: CASRKQGALSGELFF. The CDR3, as DNA: TGTGCCAGCAGAAAACAGGGGGCGTTATCCGGGGAGCTGTTTTTT.

The rearrangement links TRBV6-5 to TRBJ2-6; no firm D call. The ends were cut back, 5 bases at V and 2 bases at J, with 7 bases in the middle. The CDR3 length is 14 residues. The germline gives CDR1 MNHEY, CDR2 SVGAGI. The CDR3 spells CASSARPGANVLTF. CDR3 bases: TGTGCCAGCAGTGCGCGGCCTGGGGCCAACGTCCTGACTTTC.

This clone was counted only a few times. V and J are TRBV6-5 and TRBJ2-5, with D possibly TRBD2 on 7 matching bases. Germline loops: CDR1 MNHEY, CDR2 SVGAGI. The CDR3 is 12 residues long. Trimming removed 7 bases at V and 7 bases at J, with 13 bases between. CDR3 sequence: CASTGGRGTQYF. The CDR3 DNA reads as TGTGCCAGCACGGGGGGCCGGGGGACCCAGTACTTC.

There are a few counts of this clone. The chain employs TRBV19 and TRBJ2-5, with TRBD2 matching 8 bases. The germline CDR1 and CDR2 sequences are LNHDA and SQIVND (reference sequence). The trim removed 5 bases at V and 2 bases at J, leaving 4 bases unmatched. This CDR3 region has 14 residues. The CDR3 sequence: CASSSGGPQETQYF. The CDR3 region has the DNA TGTGCCAGTAGTTCGGGGGGGCCACAAGAGACCCAGTACTTC.